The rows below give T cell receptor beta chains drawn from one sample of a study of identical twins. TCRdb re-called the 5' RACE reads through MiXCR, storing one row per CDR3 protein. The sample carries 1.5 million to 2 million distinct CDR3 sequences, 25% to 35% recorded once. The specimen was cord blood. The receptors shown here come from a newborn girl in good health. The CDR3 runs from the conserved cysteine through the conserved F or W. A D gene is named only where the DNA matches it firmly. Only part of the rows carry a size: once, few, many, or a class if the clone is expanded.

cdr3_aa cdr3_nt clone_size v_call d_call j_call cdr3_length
CASSHYPQGRVYEQYF TGCGCCAGCAGCCACTATCCGCAGGGGAGGGTCTACGAGCAGTACTTC few TRBV5-1 - TRBJ2-7 16
CASSRRTSGQETQYF TGTGCCAGCAGCCGCCGGACTAGCGGGCAAGAGACCCAGTACTTC few TRBV6-5 TRBD2 TRBJ2-5 15
CAISGTRQGAWTDTQYF TGTGCCATCAGTGGGACGAGACAGGGGGCATGGACAGATACGCAGTATTTT - TRBV10-3 TRBD1 TRBJ2-3 17
CASRPTYRGDEQYF TGTGCCAGCAGACCGACCTACAGGGGCGATGAGCAGTACTTC - TRBV6-6 TRBD1 TRBJ2-5 14
CASSLTASSLAEAFF TGTGCCAGCAGCCTGACCGCCTCGAGCCTGGCTGAAGCTTTCTTT - TRBV2 - TRBJ1-1 15
CASSLVRGELSYEQYF TGTGCCAGCAGCTTAGTCCGGGGGGAACTTTCCTACGAGCAGTACTTC - TRBV7-9 TRBD2 TRBJ2-7 16
CSPRTGYSYEQYF TGCAGTCCTCGGACAGGGTATTCCTACGAGCAGTACTTC - TRBV20-1 TRBD1 TRBJ2-7 13
CASSLEQGKNIQYF TGTGCCAGCAGCTTAGAGCAGGGGAAAAACATTCAGTACTTC few TRBV7-8 - TRBJ2-4 14
CASRWTGGDGYTF TGTGCCAGCAGGTGGACAGGGGGCGATGGCTACACCTTC - TRBV7-9 TRBD1 TRBJ1-2 13
CSATRQGSSSPLHF TGCAGTGCCACCCGACAGGGTTCGAGTTCACCCCTCCACTTT - TRBV20-1 TRBD1 TRBJ1-6 14
CSARVGGFAYEQYF TGCAGTGCTAGAGTGGGGGGGTTTGCCTACGAGCAGTACTTC - TRBV20-1 TRBD2 TRBJ2-7 14
CASRLAPLETQYF TGCGCCAGCAGGCTTGCTCCCCTAGAGACCCAGTACTTC - TRBV4-1 - TRBJ2-5 13
CADPQETQYF TGTGCCGACCCCCAAGAGACCCAGTACTTC few TRBV9 - TRBJ2-5 10
CASSLSGEYYEQYF TGTGCCAGCAGTTTGTCAGGGGAATATTACGAGCAGTACTTC - TRBV12-3/TRBV12-4 - TRBJ2-7 14
CASSLGLGPSYNEQFF TGCGCCAGCAGCTTGGGTCTAGGCCCCTCCTACAATGAGCAGTTCTTC few TRBV5-1 - TRBJ2-1 16
CATSREVGLAGGNEQFF TGTGCCACCAGCAGGGAGGTGGGACTAGCGGGAGGAAATGAGCAGTTCTTC - TRBV15 TRBD2 TRBJ2-1 17
CASSPLTTYGYTF TGTGCCAGCAGCCCCCTTACCACCTATGGCTACACCTTC few TRBV11-2 - TRBJ1-2 13
CAISESSGREKLFF TGTGCCATCAGTGAGTCGTCGGGTAGGGAAAAACTGTTTTTT few TRBV10-3 - TRBJ1-4 14
CASSLEALQKNIQYF TGTGCCAGCAGTTTAGAGGCCTTACAAAAAAACATTCAGTACTTC - TRBV12-3/TRBV12-4 - TRBJ2-4 15
CASSLAWGYAYGCTF TGTGCCAGCAGCTTGGCCTGGGGGTATGCCTATGGCTGCACCTTC - TRBV5-5 - TRBJ1-2 15
CASSPFDRDNQPQHF TGCGCCAGCAGCCCTTTTGACAGGGACAATCAGCCCCAGCATTTT few TRBV4-1 TRBD1 TRBJ1-5 15
CASSHGTSGSIAKNIQYF TGTGCCAGTAGCCACGGGACTAGCGGTTCTATAGCCAAAAACATTCAGTACTTC few TRBV19 TRBD2 TRBJ2-4 18
CASSRLYSGSTDTQYF TGTGCCAGCAGTCGCCTTTATAGCGGGAGCACAGATACGCAGTATTTT few TRBV12-3/TRBV12-4 TRBD2 TRBJ2-3 16
CASITNPPGQPNEKLFF TGTGCCAGCATCACGAATCCACCGGGACAGCCTAATGAAAAACTGTTTTTT few TRBV2 TRBD1 TRBJ1-4 17
CASSYSIGADEQYF TGTGCCAGCAGTTACTCGATAGGGGCGGACGAGCAGTACTTC - TRBV6-6 - TRBJ2-7 14
CASTGGRTEAFF TGTGCCAGCACCGGGGGCCGGACTGAAGCTTTCTTT - TRBV28 - TRBJ1-1 12
CSARFRTSGILTYEQYF TGCAGTGCCCGTTTCAGGACTAGCGGAATCCTCACCTACGAGCAGTACTTC few TRBV20-1 TRBD2 TRBJ2-7 17
CASSDPLAGYNEQFF TGTGCCAGCAGTGATCCCCTAGCGGGATACAATGAGCAGTTCTTC - TRBV2 TRBD2 TRBJ2-1 15
CASSQEQLGYEQYF TGCGCCAGCAGCCAAGAGCAACTAGGATACGAGCAGTACTTC few TRBV4-1 - TRBJ2-7 14
CASSLRYGLDQPQHF TGTGCCAGCAGTCTCCGATATGGGCTTGATCAGCCCCAGCATTTT few TRBV7-2 - TRBJ1-5 15
CSAGIRSNQETQYF TGCAGTGCTGGGATTAGAAGCAACCAAGAGACCCAGTACTTC few TRBV20-1 - TRBJ2-5 14
CASSSLTTTGEQFF TGTGCCAGCAGTTCCTTGACTACTACGGGTGAGCAGTTCTTC - TRBV2 - TRBJ2-1 14
CSATSGRGIYNEQFF TGCAGTGCTACGAGCGGGAGGGGTATCTACAATGAGCAGTTCTTC few TRBV20-1 TRBD2 TRBJ2-1 15
CSGRSLIPNYGYTF TGCAGTGGAAGATCCCTGATCCCTAACTATGGCTACACCTTC few TRBV20-1 - TRBJ1-2 14
CATSDAKPQETQYF TGTGCCACCAGTGATGCGAAACCCCAAGAGACCCAGTACTTC - TRBV24-1 - TRBJ2-5 14
CASRPRDPLNQLQHF TGTGCCAGCAGACCCCGGGACCCCCTGAATCAGCTCCAGCATTTT - TRBV14 - TRBJ1-5 15
CASSVFGEGSYNEQFF - - TRBV9 - TRBJ2-1 16
CASSHPAAGGLTGELFF TGTGCCAGCAGCCACCCGGCGGCAGGGGGCCTTACCGGGGAGCTGTTTTTT - TRBV11-2 TRBD1 TRBJ2-2 17
CASSQDGGWYEQYF TGTGCCAGCAGCCAAGATGGGGGATGGTACGAGCAGTACTTC few TRBV4-2 - TRBJ2-7 14
CASSFPQVSETQYF TGTGCCAGCAGCTTCCCACAGGTATCAGAGACCCAGTACTTC few TRBV7-9 - TRBJ2-5 14
CASSLASTLSTDTQYF TGTGCCAGCAGCTTAGCTTCAACCCTAAGCACAGATACGCAGTATTTT - TRBV7-6 - TRBJ2-3 16
CASSFLSGWGANYNTEAFF TGCGCCAGCAGCTTTCTATCTGGTTGGGGGGCTAACTATAACACTGAAGCTTTCTTT few TRBV5-1 - TRBJ1-1 19